This T cell receptor beta chain was recorded in a study of Ad26.COV2.S vaccination and SARS-CoV-2 variants. On the study more broadly: Recipients of Ad26.COV2.S got it intramuscularly, once or twice 56 days apart. Study-wide points: Vaccinees showed greater spike-specific TCR breadth than placebo recipients.

Remarks on this clone: Its antigen remains unidentified.

The method was immunoSEQ multiplex PCR; TCRdb's version includes in-frame clones alone and lacks a portion of them. Seen here are 380,000 or so clones, around 82% observed once, and the top ten hold nearly 7.5%. V dropped 5 bases and J dropped 4 bases, with 18 bases sitting between them. Looked up from germline, CDR1 is SGHTA and CDR2 is FQGNSA. The CDR3 consists of 17 residues. Treatment here: 15 to 20 received Ad26.COV2.S at low or high dose, single or two shots; five or six received placebo; per-sample allocation not given. Sampling was done on day 63 after the first vaccine or placebo injection. This TCR was sampled from a person aged 18-60 years who received the Ad26.COV2.S COVID-19 vaccine or a placebo. Sequenced material: peripheral blood, taken in a trial of Ad26.COV2.S vaccine versus placebo. This chain connects TRBV7-2 to TRBJ2-6; either TRBD1 or TRBD2 may fit D (5 bases each). CDR3 region: CASSPKGSGSGANVLTF. Here the CDR3 DNA reads TGTGCCAGCAGCCCCAAGGGGTCGGGGAGCGGGGCCAACGTCCTGACTTTC.